The clone carrying this TCR beta chain turned up a few times. Its antigen is currently unknown. The data were taken from a study of T-cell reconstitution after alpha-beta-depleted transplantation in children. Findings and limits, study-wide: The main origin of T-cell counts and diversity one year after transplant was newly produced T cells. Surviving recipient cells, namely T cells and thymic progenitors, were the source of high day-60 TCRbeta diversity in some patients. In patients about two months after transplant, alpha-beta T cells reportedly arose from several hundred expanded graft clones.

The TCRbeta library incorporated unique molecular identifiers. TCRdb fed the PCR reads into MiXCR, producing one record per CDR3 protein. The sample records roughly 400,000 distinct CDR3 sequences, roughly two fifths being singletons. The TCR originated in a girl aged 2-10 years with aplastic anemia, due to receive a stem cell transplant. The sequencing here drew on PBMCs, taken before TCRalphabeta/CD19-depleted stem cell transplant.

CDR3 loop: CSADGLATDHEQYF. The CDR3 DNA follows: TGCAGTGCGGACGGACTAGCGACAGACCACGAGCAGTACTTC. V is TRBV20-1 and J is TRBJ2-7, with 9 nucleotides matching TRBD2. The CDR3 runs to 14 residues. CDR1 DFQATT and CDR2 SNEGSKA come from the germline V gene (reference sequence). J gave up 5 bases and V 6 bases, and 11 bases lay outside the gene matches.